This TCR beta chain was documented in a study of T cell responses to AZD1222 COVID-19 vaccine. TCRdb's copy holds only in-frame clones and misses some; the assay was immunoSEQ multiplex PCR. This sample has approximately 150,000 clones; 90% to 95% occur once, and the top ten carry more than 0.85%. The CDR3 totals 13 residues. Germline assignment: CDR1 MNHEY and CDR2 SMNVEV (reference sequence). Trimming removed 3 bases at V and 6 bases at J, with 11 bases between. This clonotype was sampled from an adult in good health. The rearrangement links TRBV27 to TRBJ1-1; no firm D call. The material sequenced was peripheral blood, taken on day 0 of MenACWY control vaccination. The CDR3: CASSFFLGAEAFF. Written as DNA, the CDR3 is TGTGCCAGCAGTTTCTTTCTTGGGGCTGAAGCTTTCTTT.